This T cell receptor (beta chain) comes out of a study of blood T cell repertoires in COVID-19. Per germline, CDR1 KGHDR and CDR2 SFDVKD. V was clipped by 3 bases and J by 6 bases, with 16 bases between them. CDR3 length: 15 residues. TCRdb's table, derived via immunoSEQ multiplex PCR, lists solely in-frame clones and lacks some. The sample yields around 700,000 clones, 80% to 90% seen once. The clonotype comes from a woman between 18 and 29 years old with acute or convalescent COVID-19. The V and J genes are TRBV24-1 and TRBJ2-5; perhaps TRBD2 as D (5 bases). Material for sequencing was peripheral blood. In nucleotides, the CDR3 is TGTGCCACCAGTGATGATGGGCCCGAGGGTAAGACCCAGTACTTC. It codes for CATSDDGPEGKTQYF.